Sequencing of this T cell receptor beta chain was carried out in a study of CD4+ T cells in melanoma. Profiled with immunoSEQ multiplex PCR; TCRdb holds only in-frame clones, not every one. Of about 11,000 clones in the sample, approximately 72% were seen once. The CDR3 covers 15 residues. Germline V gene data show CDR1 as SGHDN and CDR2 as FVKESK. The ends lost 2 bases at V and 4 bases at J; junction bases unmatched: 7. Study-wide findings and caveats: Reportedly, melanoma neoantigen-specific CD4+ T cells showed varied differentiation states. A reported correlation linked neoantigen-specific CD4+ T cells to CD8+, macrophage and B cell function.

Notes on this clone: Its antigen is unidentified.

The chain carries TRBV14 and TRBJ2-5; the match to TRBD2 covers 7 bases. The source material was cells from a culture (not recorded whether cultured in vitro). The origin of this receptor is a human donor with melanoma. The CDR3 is CASSQKRGRGETQYF. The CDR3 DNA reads TGTGCCAGCAGCCAAAAGCGGGGAAGGGGAGAGACCCAGTACTTC.